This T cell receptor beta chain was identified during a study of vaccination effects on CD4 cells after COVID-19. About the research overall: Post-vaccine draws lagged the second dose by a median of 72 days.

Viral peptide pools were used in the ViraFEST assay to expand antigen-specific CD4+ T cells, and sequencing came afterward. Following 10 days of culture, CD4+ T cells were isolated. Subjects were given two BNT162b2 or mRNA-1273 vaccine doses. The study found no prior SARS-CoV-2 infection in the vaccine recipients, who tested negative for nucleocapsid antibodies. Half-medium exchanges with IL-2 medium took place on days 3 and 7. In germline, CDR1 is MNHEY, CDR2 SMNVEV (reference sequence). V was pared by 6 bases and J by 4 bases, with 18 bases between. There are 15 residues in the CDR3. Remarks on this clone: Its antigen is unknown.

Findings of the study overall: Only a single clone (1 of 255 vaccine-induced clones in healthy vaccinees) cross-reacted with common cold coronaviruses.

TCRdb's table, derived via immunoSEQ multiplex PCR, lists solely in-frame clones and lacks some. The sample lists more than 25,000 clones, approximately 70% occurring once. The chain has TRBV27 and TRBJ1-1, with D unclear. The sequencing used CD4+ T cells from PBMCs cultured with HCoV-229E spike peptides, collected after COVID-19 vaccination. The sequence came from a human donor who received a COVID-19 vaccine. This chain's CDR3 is CASRPPARRGTEAFF. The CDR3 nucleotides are TGTGCCAGCAGACCACCCGCCCGCCGCGGCACTGAAGCTTTCTTT.